This T cell receptor (beta chain) stems from a study of T cells in Graves' hyperthyroidism and ophthalmopathy. Amplified regions were TCR beta CDR3 sequences from RNA transcripts. HTBI primers drove first-round RT-PCR of the TCR CDR3. TCRdb recomputed calls from the multiplex PCR reads with MiXCR, one row per CDR3 protein. The sample holds hundreds of thousands of distinct CDR3 sequences, 16% seen once. The V end lost 6 bases, the J end lost 10 bases, and 25 bases lay between the germline ends. Germline CDR1 reads MNHNS; CDR2 reads SASEGT. The CDR3 sequence is 16 residues long. An approximately 9.8 ml volume of fresh peripheral blood provided the PBMCs.

The source is a young woman with Graves' hyperthyroidism. The sample comprised blood. The J gene is TRBJ2-4, the V gene TRBV6-1; either TRBD1 or TRBD2 may fit D (5 bases each). The CDR3 nucleotides read TGTGCCAGCAGCGGAATAGGGTCGGGGCTGGATGGGATTCAGTACTTC. This translates into CASSGIGSGLDGIQYF.